This TCR beta chain was identified in a study of cytomegalovirus exposure and HLA in healthy donors. Points from the study as a whole: According to a later analysis, donors in an Asian-associated ancestry cluster reportedly had fewer N-insertions than the approximately 720-donor mean. Highly shared variants forming one cluster were likely a sequencing artifact.

Amplification used 60 Vbeta primers and 13 Jbeta primers. Using immunoSEQ multiplex PCR, the repertoire was profiled, and TCRdb retains in-frame clones only, with some absent. The table lists fewer than 75,000 clones, 70% to 85% of them singletons. Note on this clone: Its target is not known.

CDR3 length: 15 amino acids. Germline CDR1 KGHSH, CDR2 LQKENI. V was clipped by 2 bases and J by 12 bases, with 20 bases between them. This chain joins TRBV18 and TRBJ2-1; D might be TRBD2 (6 bases). Material for sequencing was PBMCs. The origin of this receptor is a woman aged 25 to 39 in good health and CMV-seronegative. The CDR3 DNA follows: TGTGCCAGCTCACCAATAAGGGAGGTTTTGTCTTGGCAGTTCTTC. Its translation: CASSPIREVLSWQFF.